The 6 T cell receptor beta chains below were found in one sample sequenced in a study of T cell responses to AZD1222 COVID-19 vaccine. Assay: immunoSEQ multiplex PCR; the TCRdb copy retains only in-frame clones and omits some. The repertoire has tens of thousands of clones, nearly 90% of them found once; the top ten carry 7% to 10%. The source was peripheral blood, collected 28 days after the second AZD1222 dose. The receptors here all came from an adult who received the AZD1222 COVID-19 vaccine.

The chain combines TRBV28 with TRBJ2-7, with D possibly TRBD2 on 7 matching bases. V was shortened by 10 bases and J by 3 bases, with 19 bases between the two germline ends. CDR3 length equals 14 residues. Germline V CDR1 and CDR2: MDHEN, SYDVKM. In DNA form, the CDR3 reads TGTGCCACCAGAGGGGGGGCGGCCAACTACGAGCAGTACTTC. Amino acid sequence: CATRGGAANYEQYF.

This sequence joins TRBV2 and TRBJ2-3; 10 nucleotides align to TRBD2. Germline assignment: CDR1 SNHLY and CDR2 FYNNEI. The CDR3 runs to 15 residues. V dropped 3 bases and J dropped 3; count of bases not matched to a gene: 3. CDR3 sequence: CASSETGLATDTQYF. Here the CDR3 DNA reads TGTGCCAGCAGTGAGACGGGACTAGCGACAGATACGCAGTATTTT. The full variable domain, completed using reference TRBV2 and TRBJ2-3, is EPEVTQTPSHQVTQMGQEVILRCVPISNHLYFYWYRQILGQKVEFLVSFYNNEISEKSEIFDDQFSVERPDGSNFTLKIRSTKLEDSAMYFCASSETGLATDTQYFGPGTRLTVL.

The CDR3 sequence is CASSLSGGTDTQYF. CDR3 nucleotide sequence: TGTGCCAGCAGCTTATCAGGTGGGACAGATACGCAGTATTTT. This rearrangement joins TRBV7-6 to TRBJ2-3; no clear D. With 2 bases removed from V and 3 bases from J, the gap between germline ends came to 9 bases. This CDR3 has 14 residues. Germline CDR1 is SGHVS and CDR2 is FNYEAQ.

The genes are TRBV21-1 and TRBJ2-3; the tabulated D call, TRBD2, remains unverified against the DNA. TRBV21-1 is a pseudogene locus. The CDR3 is made up of 20 amino acids. CDR3 DNA sequence: TGTGCCAGCAGCAACAATGGGCCCGATAGGGCGGGAGTCCGCACAGATACGCAGTATTTT. Residues: CASSNNGPDRAGVRTDTQYF.

The gene calls are TRBV28 and TRBJ1-2; D perhaps matches TRBD1 (6 bases). V lost 6 bases and J 4 bases, leaving 9 bases between the germline ends. From germline, CDR1 is MDHEN and CDR2 SYDVKM. This CDR3 has 12 residues. As DNA, the CDR3 is TGTGCCAGCAGCCAGGGGACCTATGGCTACACCTTC. Protein product: CASSQGTYGYTF.

The chain has TRBV6-2 or TRBV6-3 and TRBJ1-1; D may be TRBD1 (5 bases). In germline, CDR1 is MNHEY, CDR2 SVGEGT. Trimming took off 3 bases at V and 8 bases at J, with 28 bases between the two ends. This CDR3 contains 18 residues. The DNA of the CDR3 is TGTGCCAGCAGTTATATCGGATCAGGGTTTAGGTCGTCGGGGGAAGCTTTCTTT. Encoded protein: CASSYIGSGFRSSGEAFF.